The present entry profiles one TCR beta chain with its context. Antigen: not known. Sequenced by immunoSEQ multiplex PCR; TCRdb stores in-frame clones only, minus some. The sample contains about 1.5 million clones, around 98% of which appear only once. The data were taken from a study of shared clonotypes between healthy human individuals. Study-level findings and limits: Clonotype sharing levels among donors were expected to vary with sequencing depth.

Source material: naive CD4+ T cells sorted from blood. Regarding subset: CD45RA+ positively selected. The TCR was taken from a young man in good health.

The CDR3 coding sequence is TGTGCCAGCGTCGAAAGAGCGGGAGGCACCGGGGAGCTGTTTTTT. This encodes CASVERAGGTGELFF. The chain has TRBV28 and TRBJ2-2; 9 nucleotides agree with TRBD2. Unmatched junction bases numbered 8, after V lost 8 bases and J lost 4 bases. Germline V gives CDR1 MDHEN, CDR2 SYDVKM. The CDR3 runs 15 residues.